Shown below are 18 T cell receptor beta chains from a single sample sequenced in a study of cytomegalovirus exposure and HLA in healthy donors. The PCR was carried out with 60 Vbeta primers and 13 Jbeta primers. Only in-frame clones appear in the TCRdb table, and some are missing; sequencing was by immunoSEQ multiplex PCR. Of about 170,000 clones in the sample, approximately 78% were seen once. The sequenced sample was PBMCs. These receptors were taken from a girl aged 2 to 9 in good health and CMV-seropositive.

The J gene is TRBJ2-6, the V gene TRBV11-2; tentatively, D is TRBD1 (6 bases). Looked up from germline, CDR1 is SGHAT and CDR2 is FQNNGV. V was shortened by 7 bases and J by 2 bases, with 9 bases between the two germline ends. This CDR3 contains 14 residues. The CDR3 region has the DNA TGTGCCAGCACCCCAGGGGCTGGGGCCAACGTCCTGACTTTC. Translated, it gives CASTPGAGANVLTF.

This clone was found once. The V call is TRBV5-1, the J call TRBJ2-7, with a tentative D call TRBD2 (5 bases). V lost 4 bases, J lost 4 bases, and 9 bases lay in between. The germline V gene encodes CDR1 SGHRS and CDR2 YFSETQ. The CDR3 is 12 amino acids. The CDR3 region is CASSPDFYEQYF. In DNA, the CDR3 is TGCGCCAGCAGCCCGGACTTTTACGAGCAGTACTTC.

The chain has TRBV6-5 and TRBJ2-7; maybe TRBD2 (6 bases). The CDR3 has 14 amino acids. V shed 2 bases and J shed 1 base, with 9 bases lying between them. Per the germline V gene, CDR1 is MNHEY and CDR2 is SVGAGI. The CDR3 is CASSYGGYSYEQYF. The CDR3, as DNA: TGTGCCAGCAGTTACGGGGGGTATTCCTACGAGCAGTACTTC.

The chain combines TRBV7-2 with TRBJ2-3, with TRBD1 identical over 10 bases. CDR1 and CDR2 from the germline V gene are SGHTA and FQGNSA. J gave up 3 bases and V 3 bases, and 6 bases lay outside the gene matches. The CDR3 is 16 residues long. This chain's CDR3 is CASSLDRGSSTDTQYF. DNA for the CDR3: TGTGCCAGCAGCTTGGACAGGGGGTCATCTACAGATACGCAGTATTTT.

CDR3: CASSINLQGAGGYTF. In DNA form, the CDR3 reads TGTGCCAGCAGCATTAACTTACAGGGGGCGGGTGGCTACACCTTC. This chain joins TRBV11-2 and TRBJ1-2; TRBD1 matches 9 bases. From germline, CDR1 is SGHAT and CDR2 FQNNGV. The CDR3 loop spans 15 amino acids. The junction had 11 bases not matched to a gene; V was cut back by 5 bases and J by 7 bases.

DNA for the CDR3: TGTGCCAGCAGTGGCTCGGTCTACGAGCAGTACTTC. Its protein is CASSGSVYEQYF. The rearrangement joins TRBV2 to TRBJ2-7; no clear D. The germline V gene has CDR1 SNHLY and CDR2 FYNNEI. V dropped 4 bases and J dropped 3 bases, with 7 bases sitting between them. CDR3 length equals 12 residues.

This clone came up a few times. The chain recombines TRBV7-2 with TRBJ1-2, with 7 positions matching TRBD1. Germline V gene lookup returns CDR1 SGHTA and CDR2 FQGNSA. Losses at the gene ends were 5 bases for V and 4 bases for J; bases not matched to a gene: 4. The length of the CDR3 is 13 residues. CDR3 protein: CASSVGQPYGYTF. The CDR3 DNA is TGTGCCAGCAGCGTGGGACAGCCCTATGGCTACACCTTC.

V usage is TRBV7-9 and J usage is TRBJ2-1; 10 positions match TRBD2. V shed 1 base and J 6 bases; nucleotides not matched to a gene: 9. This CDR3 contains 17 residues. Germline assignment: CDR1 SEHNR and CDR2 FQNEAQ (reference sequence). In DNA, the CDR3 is TGTGCCAGCAGCTTAGTGATGGGAGCGGGAGGGAGCAATGAGCAGTTCTTC. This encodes CASSLVMGAGGSNEQFF.

Here the CDR3 DNA reads TGTGCCTGGGATACAGGGATTAATGAAAAACTGTTTTTT. It specifies CAWDTGINEKLFF. The chain is built from TRBV30 and TRBJ1-4; a possible D gene is TRBD1 (6 bases). V shed 5 bases and J shed 4 bases, with 11 bases lying between them. This CDR3 is 13 amino acids long. In germline, CDR1 is GTSNPN, CDR2 SVGIG (reference sequence).

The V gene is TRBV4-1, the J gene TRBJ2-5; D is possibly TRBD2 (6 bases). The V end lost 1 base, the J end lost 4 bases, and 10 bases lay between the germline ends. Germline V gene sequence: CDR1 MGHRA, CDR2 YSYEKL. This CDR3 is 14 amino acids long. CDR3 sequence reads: CASSQGGAAETQYF. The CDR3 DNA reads TGCGCCAGCAGCCAAGGCGGGGCAGCAGAGACCCAGTACTTC.

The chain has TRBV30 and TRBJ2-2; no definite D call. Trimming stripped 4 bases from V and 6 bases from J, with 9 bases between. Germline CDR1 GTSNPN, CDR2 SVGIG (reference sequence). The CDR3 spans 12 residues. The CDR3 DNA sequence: TGTGCCTGGAATCGGTCTCCCGGGGAGCTGTTTTTT. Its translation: CAWNRSPGELFF.

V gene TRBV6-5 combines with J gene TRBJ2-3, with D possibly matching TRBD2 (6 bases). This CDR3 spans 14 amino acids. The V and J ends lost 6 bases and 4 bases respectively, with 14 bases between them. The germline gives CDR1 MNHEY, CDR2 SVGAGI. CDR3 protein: CASSLLGGPDTQYF. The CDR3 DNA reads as TGTGCCAGCAGCTTACTAGGAGGGCCAGATACGCAGTATTTT.

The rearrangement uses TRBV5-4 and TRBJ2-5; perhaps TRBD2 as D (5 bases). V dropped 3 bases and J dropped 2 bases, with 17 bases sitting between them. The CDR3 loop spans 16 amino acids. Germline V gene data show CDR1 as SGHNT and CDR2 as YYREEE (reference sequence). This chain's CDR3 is CASSSPGSKNQETQYF. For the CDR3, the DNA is TGTGCCAGCAGCTCTCCGGGGTCGAAGAATCAAGAGACCCAGTACTTC.

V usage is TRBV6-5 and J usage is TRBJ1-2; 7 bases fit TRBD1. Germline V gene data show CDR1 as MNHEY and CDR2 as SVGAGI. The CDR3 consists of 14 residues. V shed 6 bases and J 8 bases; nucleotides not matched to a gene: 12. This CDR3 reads CASSLSNYRGGYTF. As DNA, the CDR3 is TGTGCCAGCAGCCTCTCTAATTACAGGGGAGGCTACACCTTC.

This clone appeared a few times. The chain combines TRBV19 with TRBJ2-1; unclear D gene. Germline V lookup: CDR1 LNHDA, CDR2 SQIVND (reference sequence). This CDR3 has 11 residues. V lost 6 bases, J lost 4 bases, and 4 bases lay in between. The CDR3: CASSVYNEQFF. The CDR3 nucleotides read TGTGCCAGTAGCGTTTACAATGAGCAGTTCTTC.

The CDR3 loop reads CAGPWTENYGYTF. Here the CDR3 DNA reads TGTGCCGGTCCTTGGACAGAAAACTATGGCTACACCTTC. The rearrangement links TRBV19 to TRBJ1-2; possibly TRBD1 for D (6 bases). CDR3 length equals 13 residues. CDR1 is LNHDA, CDR2 SQIVND, per germline (reference sequence). Trimming took 11 bases from V and 2 from J, leaving 15 bases between them.

The CDR3 sequence: CASSSGVFNQPQHF. The CDR3 region has the DNA TGTGCCAGCAGTTCAGGGGTCTTTAATCAGCCCCAGCATTTT. The chain employs TRBV6-1 and TRBJ1-5; possible D gene TRBD1, 6 bases. The CDR3 totals 14 residues. The V gene's germline CDR1 is MNHNS and CDR2 SASEGT. V was trimmed by 5 bases and J by 4 bases, leaving 12 bases between them.

The DNA of the CDR3 is TGTGCCAGCAGTCAACGGGGCTCCAGGGGCTCCTACGAGCAGTACTTC. Its protein product is CASSQRGSRGSYEQYF. This chain uses TRBV2 with TRBJ2-7; D is perhaps TRBD1 (6 bases). Trimming removed 5 bases from V and 0 bases from J, with 17 bases in between. CDR1 and CDR2 from the germline V gene are SNHLY and FYNNEI. The CDR3 is 16 amino acids.